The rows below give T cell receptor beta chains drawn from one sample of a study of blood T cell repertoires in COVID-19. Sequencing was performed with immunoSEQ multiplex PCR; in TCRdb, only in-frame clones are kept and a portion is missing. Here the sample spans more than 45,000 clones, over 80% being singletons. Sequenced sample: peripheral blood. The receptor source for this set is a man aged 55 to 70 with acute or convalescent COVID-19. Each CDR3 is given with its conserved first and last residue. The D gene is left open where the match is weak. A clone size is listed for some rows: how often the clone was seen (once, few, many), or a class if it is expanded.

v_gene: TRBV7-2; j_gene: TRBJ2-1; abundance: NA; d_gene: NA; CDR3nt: TGTGCCAGTCTAAGGGCGGGACGGTCGCACAATGAGCAGTTCTTC; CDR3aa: CASLRAGRSHNEQFF
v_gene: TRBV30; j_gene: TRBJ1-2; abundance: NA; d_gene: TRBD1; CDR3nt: TGTGCCTGGATTCAGACAGGGGAGGTTAATGGCTACACCTTC; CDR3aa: CAWIQTGEVNGYTF
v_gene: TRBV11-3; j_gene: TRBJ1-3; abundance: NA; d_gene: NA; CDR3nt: TGTGCCAGCAGCTTGGGGGCCCCTTTCTCTGGAAACACCATATATTTT; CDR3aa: CASSLGAPFSGNTIYF
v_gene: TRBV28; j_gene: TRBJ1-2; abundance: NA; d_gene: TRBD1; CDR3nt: TGTGCCAGCAGCCGGACAGGGGCCCTCACCTTC; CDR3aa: CASSRTGALTF
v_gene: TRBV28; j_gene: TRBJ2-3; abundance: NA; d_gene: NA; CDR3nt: TGTGCCAGCAGTTTCAGGGATCGTACGCAGTATTTT; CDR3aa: CASSFRDRTQYF
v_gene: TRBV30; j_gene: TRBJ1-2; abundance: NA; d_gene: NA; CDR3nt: TGTGCCTGGAGTGTGGGCAGGGGCTATGGCTACACCTTC; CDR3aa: CAWSVGRGYGYTF
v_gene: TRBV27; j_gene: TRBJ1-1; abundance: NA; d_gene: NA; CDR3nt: TGTGCCAGCAGTTTAGGGAGTGGAAGCACTGAAGCTTTCTTT; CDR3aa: CASSLGSGSTEAFF
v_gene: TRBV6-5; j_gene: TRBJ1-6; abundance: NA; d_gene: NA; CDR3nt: TGTGCCAGCAGCCGCGAGGGGGTCTATAATTCACCCCTCCACTTT; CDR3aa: CASSREGVYNSPLHF
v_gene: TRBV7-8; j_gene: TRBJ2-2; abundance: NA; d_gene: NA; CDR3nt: TGTGCCAGCAGCCCCAGGGACACCCACACCGGGGAGCTGTTTTTT; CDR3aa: CASSPRDTHTGELFF
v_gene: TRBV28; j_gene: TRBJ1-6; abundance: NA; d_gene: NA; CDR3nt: TGTGCCAGCAGTTTAGGGTCAACGGGGAATTCACCCCTCCACTTT; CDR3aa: CASSLGSTGNSPLHF
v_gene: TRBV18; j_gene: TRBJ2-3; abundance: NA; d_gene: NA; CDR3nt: TGTGCCAGCTCGGAGGCAGATACGCAGTATTTT; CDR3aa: CASSEADTQYF
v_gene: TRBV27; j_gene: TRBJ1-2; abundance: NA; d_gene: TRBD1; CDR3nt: TGTGCCAGCGGGGACAGGGGGCAGATCTATGGCTACACCTTC; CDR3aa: CASGDRGQIYGYTF
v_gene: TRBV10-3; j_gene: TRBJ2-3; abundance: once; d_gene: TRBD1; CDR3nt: TGTGCCATCAGCGCCGGGACAGTAGGAAGTGCGCAGTATTTT; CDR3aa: CAISAGTVGSAQYF
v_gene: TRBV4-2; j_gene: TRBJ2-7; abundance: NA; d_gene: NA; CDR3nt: TGTGCCAGCAGCCAAACTTTCGGGGTGACGGCCTACGAGCAGTACTTC; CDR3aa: CASSQTFGVTAYEQYF
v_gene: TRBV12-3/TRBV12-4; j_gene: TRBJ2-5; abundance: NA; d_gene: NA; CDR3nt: TGTGCCAGCAGTTCCGTAGAGACCCAGTACTTC; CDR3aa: CASSSVETQYF
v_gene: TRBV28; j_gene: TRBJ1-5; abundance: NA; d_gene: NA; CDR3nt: TGTGCCAGCAACTTAGACAGGCCTCAGCCCCAGCATTTT; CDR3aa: CASNLDRPQPQHF
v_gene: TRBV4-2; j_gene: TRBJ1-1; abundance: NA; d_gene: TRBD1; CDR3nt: TGTGCCAGCAGCTCCAGAGACAGGGCACGGGGAAAAGCTTTCTTT; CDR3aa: CASSSRDRARGKAFF
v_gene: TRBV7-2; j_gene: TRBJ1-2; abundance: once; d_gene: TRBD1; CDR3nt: TGTGCCAGCAGCTTACTAGGCGGGACAGGGGGCGGGTATGGCTACACCTTC; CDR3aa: CASSLLGGTGGGYGYTF
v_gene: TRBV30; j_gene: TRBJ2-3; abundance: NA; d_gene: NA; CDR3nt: TGTGCCTGGAGTCCCTCAGGGGAGAGCACAGATACGCAGTATTTT; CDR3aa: CAWSPSGESTDTQYF
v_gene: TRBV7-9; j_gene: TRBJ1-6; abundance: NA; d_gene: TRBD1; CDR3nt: TGTGCCAGCAGCTCCCGACAGGGTAGCTATTCACCCCTCCACTTT; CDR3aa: CASSSRQGSYSPLHF
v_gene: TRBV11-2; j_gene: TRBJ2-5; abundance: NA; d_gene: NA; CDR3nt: TGTGCCAGCAGCCGCGGCCCGGGGAGCGGGGAGACCCAGTACTTC; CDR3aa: CASSRGPGSGETQYF
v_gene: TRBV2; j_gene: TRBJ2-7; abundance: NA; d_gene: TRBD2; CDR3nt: TGTGCCAGCAGTGGGGTGATAGCGGGAGAATACGAGCAGTACTTC; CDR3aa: CASSGVIAGEYEQYF
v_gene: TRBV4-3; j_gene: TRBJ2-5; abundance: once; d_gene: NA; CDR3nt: TGCGCCAGCAGCCAAGGGCCAGGGCGGGAGACCCAGTACTTC; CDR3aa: CASSQGPGRETQYF
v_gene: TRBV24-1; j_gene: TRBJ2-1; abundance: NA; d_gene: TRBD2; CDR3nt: TGTGCCACCAGTGCCCAGGGACTAGCCGAATACAATGAGCAGTTCTTC; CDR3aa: CATSAQGLAEYNEQFF
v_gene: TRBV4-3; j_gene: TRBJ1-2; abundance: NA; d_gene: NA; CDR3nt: TGCGCCAGCAGCCAAGATTGGGCCAGGGGAAGCTATGGCTACACCTTC; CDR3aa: CASSQDWARGSYGYTF
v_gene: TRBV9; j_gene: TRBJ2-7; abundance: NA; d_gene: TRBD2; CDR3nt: TGTGCCAGCAGCCCCCGACCTATAGCGGGAGGGCTCAACGAGCAGTACTTC; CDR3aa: CASSPRPIAGGLNEQYF
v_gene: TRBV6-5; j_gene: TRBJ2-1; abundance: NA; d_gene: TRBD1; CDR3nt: TGTGCCAGCAGTCCCGGACAGGGACCCAATGAGCAGTTCTTC; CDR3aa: CASSPGQGPNEQFF
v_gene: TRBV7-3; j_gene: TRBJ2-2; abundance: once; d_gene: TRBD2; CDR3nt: TGTGCCAGCAGCTTAAGAGCTAGCGGGAGTCACGGGGAGCTGTTTTTT; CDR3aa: CASSLRASGSHGELFF
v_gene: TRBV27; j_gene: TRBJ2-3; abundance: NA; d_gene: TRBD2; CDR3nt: TGTGCCAGCAGCCCGAATTGGGAGCGGGAGCTCCCCACAGATACGCAGTATTTT; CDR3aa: CASSPNWERELPTDTQYF
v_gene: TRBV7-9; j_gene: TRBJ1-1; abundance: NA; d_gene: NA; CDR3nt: TGTGCCAGCAGCCCGTCGAACACTGAAGCTTTCTTT; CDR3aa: CASSPSNTEAFF
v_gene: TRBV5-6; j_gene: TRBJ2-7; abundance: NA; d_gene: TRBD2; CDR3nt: TGTGCCAGCAGCTCGGGACTAGCGGGAGACCTGGGGGAGCAGTACTTC; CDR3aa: CASSSGLAGDLGEQYF
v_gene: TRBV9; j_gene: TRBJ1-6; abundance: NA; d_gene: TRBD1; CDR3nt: TGTGCCAGCAGCTCCGTCGTCCAGGGGGGTTCACCCCTCCACTTT; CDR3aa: CASSSVVQGGSPLHF
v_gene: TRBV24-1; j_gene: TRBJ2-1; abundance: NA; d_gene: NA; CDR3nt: TGTGCCACCCAAGACACACACAATGAGCAGTTCTTC; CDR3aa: CATQDTHNEQFF
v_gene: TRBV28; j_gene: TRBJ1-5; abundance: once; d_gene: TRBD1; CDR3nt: TGTGCCAGCAGTTTTATCATCGACAGGGGAAATCAGCCCCAGCATTTT; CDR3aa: CASSFIIDRGNQPQHF
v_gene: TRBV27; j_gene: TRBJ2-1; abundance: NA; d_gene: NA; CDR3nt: TGTGCCAGCAGTTCGAGCGGTACTGAGCAGTTCTTC; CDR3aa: CASSSSGTEQFF